This TCR beta chain appears in the sequencing data of a study of blood T cell repertoires in COVID-19. Study in general: From T cells, B-cell-depleted T cells, or PBMCs came the material, which was cDNA or gDNA.

Cohorts were assigned according to the clinical history that participants reported. Per the original methods: For nucleated cells, counts were estimated from reference gene primer amplification. TCRdb's table, derived via immunoSEQ multiplex PCR, lists solely in-frame clones and lacks some. V and J calls and clone size are copied from that table; D and trimming were computed from the DNA. The sample holds about 190,000 clones, about 81% seen once. CDR3 length: 19 amino acids. Trimming cost V 6 bases and J 5 bases; bases outside gene matches: 19. CDR1 is MDHEN, CDR2 SYDVKM, per germline. This receptor was taken from a woman aged 25 to 45 who had recovered from COVID-19. Sequenced material: PBMCs or T cells enriched from blood (not recorded which). The chain couples TRBV28 to TRBJ2-7, with TRBD2 identical over 13 bases. The CDR3, as DNA: TGTGCCAGCAGCCGGACGGGTACGGGACTAGCGGGGCAGCCCCACGAGCAGTACTTC. Protein: CASSRTGTGLAGQPHEQYF.